The entry that follows covers one T cell receptor beta chain sequence. The sample belongs to a study of CD4 T cells in relation to SARS-CoV-2 and coronaviruses. Study-wide background: Crossreactive spike epitopes shared across donors were mapped to their HLA restriction.

From germline, CDR1 is MDHEN and CDR2 SYDVKM. The trim removed 5 bases at V and 0 bases at J, leaving 13 bases unmatched. The length of the CDR3 is 18 residues. Assay: immunoSEQ multiplex PCR; the TCRdb copy retains only in-frame clones and omits some. Seen here are approximately 59,000 clones, about nine tenths observed once, and the top ten hold 1.6%. The unexposed donors gave CD4+ T cells in about 2010-2019, prior to COVID-19. Cryopreserved PBMCs were CD4-enriched, then split into naive and memory cells. The chain employs TRBV28 and TRBJ1-5; 7 bases agree with TRBD1. The receptor was isolated from a human donor in good health. Sample: memory CD4+ T cells from PBMCs. CDR3 bases: TGTGCCAGCAGTCCAAAGAGCGACAGGGAATATAGCAATCAGCCCCAGCATTTT. Its protein is CASSPKSDREYSNQPQHF.